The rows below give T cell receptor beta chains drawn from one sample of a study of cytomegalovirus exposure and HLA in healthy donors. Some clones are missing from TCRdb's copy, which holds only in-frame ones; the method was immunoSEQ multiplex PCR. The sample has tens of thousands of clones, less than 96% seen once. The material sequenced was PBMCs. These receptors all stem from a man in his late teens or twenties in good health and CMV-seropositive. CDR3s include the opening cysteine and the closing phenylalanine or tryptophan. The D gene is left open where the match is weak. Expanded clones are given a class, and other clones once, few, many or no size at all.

cdr3_nt: TGCAGCGGGAGGGCTACCGGGGAGCTGTTTTTT; cdr3_aa: CSGRATGELFF; j_call: TRBJ2-2; clone_size: .; v_call: TRBV29-1; d_call: .; cdr3_length: 11
cdr3_nt: TGTGCCAGCAGTTTAAAGCTAAAGTGGGGGCTTGAGCAGTTCTTC; cdr3_aa: CASSLKLKWGLEQFF; j_call: TRBJ2-1; clone_size: once; v_call: TRBV28; d_call: .; cdr3_length: 15
cdr3_nt: TGTGCCAGCTCACAGACCTCGAGCGCCGTTAGCACTGAAGCTTTCTTT; cdr3_aa: CASSQTSSAVSTEAFF; j_call: TRBJ1-1; clone_size: .; v_call: TRBV18; d_call: .; cdr3_length: 16
cdr3_nt: TGCGCCAGCAGCTTAGGGGACTCGAACACCGGGGAGCTGTTTTTT; cdr3_aa: CASSLGDSNTGELFF; j_call: TRBJ2-2; clone_size: .; v_call: TRBV5-1; d_call: .; cdr3_length: 15
cdr3_nt: TGTGCCGCCCAAGGGCTAGCCGACAATGAGCAGTTCTTC; cdr3_aa: CAAQGLADNEQFF; j_call: TRBJ2-1; clone_size: .; v_call: TRBV10-3; d_call: .; cdr3_length: 13
cdr3_nt: TGTGCCAGCAGGCGGGCCGGGGTCACTGAAGCTTTCTTT; cdr3_aa: CASRRAGVTEAFF; j_call: TRBJ1-1; clone_size: once; v_call: TRBV28; d_call: .; cdr3_length: 13
cdr3_nt: TGTGCCATCAGTGAGTCTGGTTTCGGGACAGGGGAGGATACGCAGTATTTT; cdr3_aa: CAISESGFGTGEDTQYF; j_call: TRBJ2-3; clone_size: .; v_call: TRBV10-3; d_call: TRBD1; cdr3_length: 17
cdr3_nt: TGTGCCAGCAGCTTATTGGACAGGTACACAGATACGCAGTATTTT; cdr3_aa: CASSLLDRYTDTQYF; j_call: TRBJ2-3; clone_size: .; v_call: TRBV7-2; d_call: TRBD1; cdr3_length: 15
cdr3_nt: TGTGCCAGCAGCCCGGGACTAGCGGGAGGTAACTACGAGCAGTACTTC; cdr3_aa: CASSPGLAGGNYEQYF; j_call: TRBJ2-7; clone_size: .; v_call: TRBV11-2; d_call: TRBD2; cdr3_length: 16
cdr3_nt: TGCAGCGTGAGGACAGGCATGAACACTGAAGCTTTCTTT; cdr3_aa: CSVRTGMNTEAFF; j_call: TRBJ1-1; clone_size: .; v_call: TRBV29-1; d_call: TRBD1; cdr3_length: 13
cdr3_nt: TGTGCCAGCAGGTTAATCGGGAACTATGGCTACACCTTC; cdr3_aa: CASRLIGNYGYTF; j_call: TRBJ1-2; clone_size: .; v_call: TRBV27; d_call: .; cdr3_length: 13
cdr3_nt: TGTGCCAGCAGTCCTCAGGGACAGGGGGGCCGCGAGCAGTACTTC; cdr3_aa: CASSPQGQGGREQYF; j_call: TRBJ2-7; clone_size: .; v_call: TRBV6-5; d_call: TRBD1; cdr3_length: 15
cdr3_nt: TGTGCCGCGGAGGGCCGTACAGATACGCAGTATTTT; cdr3_aa: CAAEGRTDTQYF; j_call: TRBJ2-3; clone_size: .; v_call: TRBV30; d_call: .; cdr3_length: 12
cdr3_nt: TGTGCCAGCAGGACCATGACTAGCGGGGACGAGCAGTACTTC; cdr3_aa: CASRTMTSGDEQYF; j_call: TRBJ2-7; clone_size: .; v_call: TRBV6-1; d_call: TRBD2; cdr3_length: 14
cdr3_nt: TGTGCCAGCAGTTACTCGAGGGAAACGGAGCAGTTCTTC; cdr3_aa: CASSYSRETEQFF; j_call: TRBJ2-1; clone_size: .; v_call: TRBV6-5; d_call: .; cdr3_length: 13
cdr3_nt: TGTGCCAGCAGCTTAGTCTTAGCGGGATGGGAGACCCAGTACTTC; cdr3_aa: CASSLVLAGWETQYF; j_call: TRBJ2-5; clone_size: .; v_call: TRBV7-9; d_call: TRBD2; cdr3_length: 15
cdr3_nt: TGCGCCAGCAGCCACCCGACGCCCCCAGGGGAGCAGTTCTTC; cdr3_aa: CASSHPTPPGEQFF; j_call: TRBJ2-1; clone_size: .; v_call: TRBV4-1; d_call: .; cdr3_length: 14
cdr3_nt: TGTGCCAGCAGTCCCGGGACAGGAAAATACGAGCAGTACTTC; cdr3_aa: CASSPGTGKYEQYF; j_call: TRBJ2-7; clone_size: .; v_call: TRBV6-5; d_call: TRBD1; cdr3_length: 14
cdr3_nt: TGTGCCAGCAGTGATTCCGGACTCCCACGGCCAGATACGCAGTATTTT; cdr3_aa: CASSDSGLPRPDTQYF; j_call: TRBJ2-3; clone_size: .; v_call: TRBV6-1; d_call: .; cdr3_length: 16
cdr3_nt: TGCGCCAGCAGCTTGGTGGGAGACAGGGGTCAGCCCCAGCATTTT; cdr3_aa: CASSLVGDRGQPQHF; j_call: TRBJ1-5; clone_size: .; v_call: TRBV5-1; d_call: TRBD1; cdr3_length: 15
cdr3_nt: TGTGCCACCCGCCTTCAGGCGCAATACAATGAGCAGTTCTTC; cdr3_aa: CATRLQAQYNEQFF; j_call: TRBJ2-1; clone_size: .; v_call: TRBV6-1; d_call: .; cdr3_length: 14
cdr3_nt: TGTGCCATCAGTAGGACAGGATTTGACCAGCCCCAGCATTTT; cdr3_aa: CAISRTGFDQPQHF; j_call: TRBJ1-5; clone_size: .; v_call: TRBV10-3; d_call: TRBD1; cdr3_length: 14
cdr3_nt: TGTGCCAGCAGCGCCTTAGCGGGGGAGCTGTTTTTT; cdr3_aa: CASSALAGELFF; j_call: TRBJ2-2; clone_size: .; v_call: TRBV7-9; d_call: .; cdr3_length: 12
cdr3_nt: TGTGCCAGCAGCTCTAGCGGGTACGAGCAGTACTTC; cdr3_aa: CASSSSGYEQYF; j_call: TRBJ2-7; clone_size: .; v_call: TRBV9; d_call: TRBD2; cdr3_length: 12
cdr3_nt: TGTGCCAGCAGCTTAGGTGACAGGGGGGCCTACGAGCAGTACTTC; cdr3_aa: CASSLGDRGAYEQYF; j_call: TRBJ2-7; clone_size: .; v_call: TRBV7-9; d_call: TRBD1; cdr3_length: 15
cdr3_nt: TGTGCCACCGGCCTAGCGCGAAACAATGAGCAGTTCTTC; cdr3_aa: CATGLARNNEQFF; j_call: TRBJ2-1; clone_size: .; v_call: TRBV27; d_call: .; cdr3_length: 13
cdr3_nt: TGTGCCAGCAGTTACGCGTCCGGGACAGGGACCCACGAGCAGTACTTC; cdr3_aa: CASSYASGTGTHEQYF; j_call: TRBJ2-7; clone_size: .; v_call: TRBV6-5; d_call: TRBD1; cdr3_length: 16
cdr3_nt: TGTGCCATCAGTCGAGCGGGAGAATACACCGGGGAGCTGTTTTTT; cdr3_aa: CAISRAGEYTGELFF; j_call: TRBJ2-2; clone_size: .; v_call: TRBV10-3; d_call: TRBD2; cdr3_length: 15
cdr3_nt: TGTGCCAGCAGCTCCGGACAGGGGGCCGGATTAGTAACTGAAGCTTTCTTT; cdr3_aa: CASSSGQGAGLVTEAFF; j_call: TRBJ1-1; clone_size: once; v_call: TRBV11-3; d_call: TRBD1; cdr3_length: 17
cdr3_nt: TGTGCCAGCAGCCTGGCTAGGCAGGAGACCCAGTACTTC; cdr3_aa: CASSLARQETQYF; j_call: TRBJ2-5; clone_size: .; v_call: TRBV5-6; d_call: .; cdr3_length: 13
cdr3_nt: TGTGCCAGCAGCTTAGCAGGTCTCGACCGCTCCTACGAGCAGTACTTC; cdr3_aa: CASSLAGLDRSYEQYF; j_call: TRBJ2-7; clone_size: .; v_call: TRBV11-2; d_call: .; cdr3_length: 16
cdr3_nt: TGTGCCAGCAGCGCCGGGACAGGGGGGTATGGCTACACCTTC; cdr3_aa: CASSAGTGGYGYTF; j_call: TRBJ1-2; clone_size: .; v_call: TRBV9; d_call: TRBD1; cdr3_length: 14
cdr3_nt: TGCGCCAGCAGCCAAGGACAGGGGGCGTATGGCTACACCTTC; cdr3_aa: CASSQGQGAYGYTF; j_call: TRBJ1-2; clone_size: .; v_call: TRBV4-1; d_call: TRBD1; cdr3_length: 14
cdr3_nt: TGCGCCAGCACTTCACACGGGACTGCAGAACCCTACGAGCAGTACTTC; cdr3_aa: CASTSHGTAEPYEQYF; j_call: TRBJ2-7; clone_size: .; v_call: TRBV23-1; d_call: .; cdr3_length: 16
cdr3_nt: TGTGCCAGCAGCTTTGCAGAACCCTACGAGCAGTACTTC; cdr3_aa: CASSFAEPYEQYF; j_call: TRBJ2-7; clone_size: .; v_call: TRBV11-2; d_call: .; cdr3_length: 13
cdr3_nt: TGTGCCAGCAATAAAGCTAGCGGGAGTAATGAGCAGTTCTTC; cdr3_aa: CASNKASGSNEQFF; j_call: TRBJ2-1; clone_size: .; v_call: TRBV2; d_call: TRBD2; cdr3_length: 14
cdr3_nt: TGCAGTGCTAGAGTAGTTCAGGAGTACTTC; cdr3_aa: CSARVVQEYF; j_call: TRBJ2-7; clone_size: .; v_call: TRBV20-1; d_call: .; cdr3_length: 10
cdr3_nt: TGTGCCATCAGTGAGTCAACTAGCGGGATCAATGAGCAGTTCTTC; cdr3_aa: CAISESTSGINEQFF; j_call: TRBJ2-1; clone_size: once; v_call: TRBV10-3; d_call: TRBD2; cdr3_length: 15
cdr3_nt: TGTGCCAGCAGTGTGGGGCTAGAACTACCCTACGAGCAGTACTTC; cdr3_aa: CASSVGLELPYEQYF; j_call: TRBJ2-7; clone_size: .; v_call: TRBV2; d_call: .; cdr3_length: 15
cdr3_nt: TGTGCCAGCAGGGAGGGCAGTGAAGCTTTCTTT; cdr3_aa: CASREGSEAFF; j_call: TRBJ1-1; clone_size: .; v_call: TRBV2; d_call: .; cdr3_length: 11
cdr3_nt: TGCGCCAGCAGCTTGGCGGGACAGGGCGGAAATGAAAAACTGTTTTTT; cdr3_aa: CASSLAGQGGNEKLFF; j_call: TRBJ1-4; clone_size: .; v_call: TRBV5-1; d_call: TRBD1; cdr3_length: 16
cdr3_nt: TGTGCCAGCTCTCCGGGGGACAGGGTACGTGGCTACACCTTC; cdr3_aa: CASSPGDRVRGYTF; j_call: TRBJ1-2; clone_size: .; v_call: TRBV6-5; d_call: TRBD1; cdr3_length: 14
cdr3_nt: TGCGCCAGCAGCCCATCTCACGGAGCCTCAGAGACCCAGTACTTC; cdr3_aa: CASSPSHGASETQYF; j_call: TRBJ2-5; clone_size: .; v_call: TRBV5-1; d_call: .; cdr3_length: 15
cdr3_nt: TGTGCCAGCAGGGCCGGGACTACTGACAATGAGCAGTTCTTC; cdr3_aa: CASRAGTTDNEQFF; j_call: TRBJ2-1; clone_size: .; v_call: TRBV5-4; d_call: TRBD2; cdr3_length: 14
cdr3_nt: TGTGCCAGCAGCTTATACAGTTACAATGAGCAGTTCTTC; cdr3_aa: CASSLYSYNEQFF; j_call: TRBJ2-1; clone_size: .; v_call: TRBV11-2; d_call: .; cdr3_length: 13
cdr3_nt: TGCAGCGTCAATCAAAACAGGGTCACTGAAGCTTTCTTT; cdr3_aa: CSVNQNRVTEAFF; j_call: TRBJ1-1; clone_size: once; v_call: TRBV29-1; d_call: .; cdr3_length: 13
cdr3_nt: TGTGCCAGCTCCCCTAGACAGGGGGTCGGCGAGACCCAGTACTTC; cdr3_aa: CASSPRQGVGETQYF; j_call: TRBJ2-5; clone_size: .; v_call: TRBV18; d_call: TRBD1; cdr3_length: 15